This TCR beta chain is drawn from a study of T cells in Graves' hyperthyroidism and ophthalmopathy (dated by TCRdb to between 2017 and 2020). About the investigation overall: Peripheral blood samples were taken at initial diagnosis, before any treatment was given. The paper describes TCR Vbeta CDR3 sequencing of more than 120 peripheral blood samples, made up of about 41 ophthalmopathy patients, around 78 hyperthyroidism patients and around 17 progressor patients. Once sampling was done, hyperthyroidism patients were given methimazole at a starting dose of 30 mg daily, whereas ophthalmopathy patients were given high-dose intravenous methylprednisolone. For training and testing, the approximately 97 patients in the discovery cohort were randomly divided in a 7:3 ratio. To identify TCR V-J signatures that set the groups apart, the researchers used a discovery cohort of about a hundred patients, made up of around 40 with Graves' ophthalmopathy and some 58 with stable Graves' hyperthyroidism. Thyroid tissue and blood T-cell repertoires from about six Graves' hyperthyroidism patients were also compared in the study. An independent validation cohort of 18 to 20 hyperthyroidism patients and over 15 patients who later progressed to ophthalmopathy tested prospective prediction of ophthalmopathy. The study at large found these results: During validation, the model predicted progression to ophthalmopathy a median of about 6.3 months ahead of onset, with around 71% sensitivity and 72.22% specificity. A 13 V-J signature model separated ophthalmopathy from stable hyperthyroidism, with 87.88% sensitivity and 81.08% specificity in cross-validation and 80%/75% in testing. Most expanded thyroid clonotypes (frequency above 0.001) were also found in blood, which suggests that blood repertoires may mirror thyroid immune responses. Sample size was not statistically predetermined, and blinding of investigators to group allocation was not performed.

TCR beta CDR3 regions were amplified from RNA transcripts. The TCR CDR3 was subjected to a first round of RT-PCR using the HTBI primer set and the Qiagen OneStep RT-PCR kit. Libraries were constructed in a second round of multiplex PCR, after which size selection and purification were carried out. Paired-end sequencing of the libraries was performed with 100 bp reads on an Illumina HiSeq2000. Concerning the study's data processing: SOAPnuke was used to process the raw data, throwing out any read that contained adapters or uncalled bases, had a mean Phred below 15, or lacked an exact constant-primer or identifier match. COPE v1.2.5 was used to merge the high-quality paired reads, and each unique nucleotide sequence was defined as a clonotype. MiTCR v1.1 was used to align clonotypes to the IMGT TRBV, TRBD and TRBJ reference segments. Analysis was restricted to V-J combinations with a frequency above 0.0001, which covered just over 98% of repertoires. A TCS score was defined as the ratio between F50 (clonal expansion) and ExV (chaos), using BLOSUM62-based TCRdist between CDR3 peptides within each V-J. Welch's t-statistics and random forest reduced some 510 V-J features to under 15, which were used in a naive Bayes classifier (R e1071). TCRdb itself trimmed the public reads at Q25 with fastp, ran MiXCR and retained productive beta chains. Here each entry gathers all rows of one CDR3 protein and keeps the most common genes and DNA. TCRdb's processing, not the study's, gives the V and J calls here. The sample data list about 350,000 distinct CDR3 sequences, and roughly 14% of these were observed just once. 20% to 25% of the sample is taken by the ten largest.

This clonotype was observed a handful of times. The antigen this receptor binds is unknown. Base qualities were left out, and no much larger clone turns up one base away. V is cut by 4 bases and J by 1 base, and the space between the germline ends is 6 bases. For CDR1 and CDR2, the germline V gene (reference sequence) lists DFQATT and SNEGSKA. The CDR3 contains 12 residues, cysteine and phenylalanine counted. Only the CDR3 DNA stays, 36 bases, in frame from base 1. A patient counted as having stable Graves' hyperthyroidism if no progression to ophthalmopathy occurred over 18 months of follow-up. Hyperthyroidism patients were aged 18 to 65 years and newly diagnosed, with disease duration of less than 2 months. The study excluded patients with uncontrolled infections, other autoimmune diseases, pregnancy or lactation. Clinical symptoms, serum thyroxine and TRAb, thyroid ultrasound, and orbital computed tomography formed the basis for the diagnoses. Ficoll-Paque density gradient centrifugation was used to isolate PBMCs from approximately 10 ml of fresh peripheral blood. Trizol reagent was used to extract total RNA, and RNA quality was then checked on an Agilent 2100 Bioanalyzer.

Material for sequencing was blood. The sequence joins TRBV20-1 to TRBJ2-3; the D gene lacks a confident call. This sequence was found in a woman aged 25 to 45 with Graves' hyperthyroidism. In nucleotides, the sequence is TGCAGTGCTACTATGGGCACAGATACGCAGTATTTT. Its product reads: CSATMGTDTQYF.